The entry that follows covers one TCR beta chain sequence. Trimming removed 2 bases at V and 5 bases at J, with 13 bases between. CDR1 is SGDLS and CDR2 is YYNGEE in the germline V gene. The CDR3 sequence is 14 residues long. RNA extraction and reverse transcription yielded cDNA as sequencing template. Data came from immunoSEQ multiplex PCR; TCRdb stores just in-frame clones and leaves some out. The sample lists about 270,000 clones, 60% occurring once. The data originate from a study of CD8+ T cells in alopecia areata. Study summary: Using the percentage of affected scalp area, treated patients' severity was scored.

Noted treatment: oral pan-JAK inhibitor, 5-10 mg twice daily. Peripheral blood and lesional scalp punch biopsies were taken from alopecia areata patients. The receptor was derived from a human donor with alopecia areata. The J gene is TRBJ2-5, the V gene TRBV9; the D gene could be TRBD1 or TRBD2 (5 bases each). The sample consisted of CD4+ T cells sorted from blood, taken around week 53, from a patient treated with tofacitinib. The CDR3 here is CASSVWGIGETQYF. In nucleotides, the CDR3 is TGTGCCAGCAGCGTGTGGGGGATTGGGGAGACCCAGTACTTC.